This T cell receptor (beta chain) comes out of a study of T cells after posttransplantation cyclophosphamide. Method: immunoSEQ multiplex PCR; TCRdb's copy keeps in-frame clones and lacks some. The sample counts some 43,000 clones, none seen once; the ten largest own 2% to 2.5%. This clone occurred many times. J lost 2 bases, V lost 5 bases, and 9 bases had no gene match. Germline V gives CDR1 MDHEN, CDR2 SYDVKM. CDR3 length: 16 amino acids. This sequence joins TRBV28 and TRBJ2-7, with 10 bases identical to TRBD1. The source of this sequence is a man aged 35-49 years in good health, CMV-negative, and a related stem cell transplant donor. Sample: PBMCs. The CDR3 protein is CASSRTGGIGAYEQYF. The CDR3 DNA follows: TGTGCCAGCAGTCGGACAGGGGGTATAGGGGCCTACGAGCAGTACTTC.